These T cell receptor beta chains were read from a single sample in a study of T cell responses to AZD1222 COVID-19 vaccine. Using immunoSEQ multiplex PCR, the repertoire was profiled, and TCRdb retains in-frame clones only, with some absent. This sample yields roughly 150,000 clones, of which over 85% are seen a single time; 1.5% to 2% belongs to the top ten. The source material was peripheral blood, sampled on day 0 of AZD1222 vaccination. The receptors here all came from an adult in good health. Each CDR3 is given with its conserved first and last residue. D genes are given only for firm matches.

CDR3: CSVELRSSYEQYF
J: TRBJ2-7
V: TRBV29-1
D: -

CDR3: CASSLGMNTEAFF
J: TRBJ1-1
V: TRBV7-9
D: -

CDR3: CASRSTGGGTEAFF
J: TRBJ1-1
V: TRBV28
D: TRBD1

CDR3: CASSEPPRGLAGYNEQFF
J: TRBJ2-1
V: TRBV6-1
D: TRBD2

CDR3: CAWDKGPFNEKLFF
J: TRBJ1-4
V: TRBV30
D: -

CDR3: CASSPRGYEQYF
J: TRBJ2-7
V: TRBV5-1
D: -

CDR3: CASSQGSGNTIYF
J: TRBJ1-3
V: TRBV5-1
D: -

CDR3: CASSLPPFGQNTQYF
J: TRBJ2-3
V: TRBV7-9
D: -

CDR3: CATSRGGSGETQYF
J: TRBJ2-5
V: TRBV15
D: -

CDR3: CASSVEGGSGNTIYF
J: TRBJ1-3
V: TRBV9
D: -

CDR3: CASSQEADRDYNEQFF
J: TRBJ2-1
V: TRBV4-1
D: TRBD1

CDR3: CASQSDRVSYEQYF
J: TRBJ2-7
V: TRBV2
D: TRBD1

CDR3: CASSIIEGSGYTF
J: TRBJ1-2
V: TRBV19
D: -

CDR3: CASSVEWANTEAFF
J: TRBJ1-1
V: TRBV9
D: -

CDR3: CASSDLTAGEQYF
J: TRBJ2-7
V: TRBV9
D: -

CDR3: CASSWGGAATEAFF
J: TRBJ1-1
V: TRBV5-5
D: -

CDR3: CASSLGPSVPAYNEQFF
J: TRBJ2-1
V: TRBV7-9
D: -

CDR3: CASSRMGQGRYGYTF
J: TRBJ1-2
V: TRBV7-8
D: TRBD1

CDR3: CAWSVNVISPLHF
J: TRBJ1-6
V: TRBV30
D: -

CDR3: CASSPGPDPQETQYF
J: TRBJ2-5
V: TRBV5-5
D: -

CDR3: CASSSGSGQPQHF
J: TRBJ1-5
V: TRBV12-3/TRBV12-4
D: -

CDR3: CASSDHWTSGGTDTQYF
J: TRBJ2-3
V: TRBV6-1
D: TRBD2

CDR3: CASSLLGEGWVEQYF
J: TRBJ2-7
V: TRBV11-2
D: -

CDR3: CASSQGRLEKLFF
J: TRBJ1-4
V: TRBV5-6
D: -

CDR3: CAIRLADQETQYF
J: TRBJ2-5
V: TRBV10-3
D: TRBD2

CDR3: CASSLGLYNQPQHF
J: TRBJ1-5
V: TRBV5-6
D: -

CDR3: CASSLTTGELFF
J: TRBJ2-2
V: TRBV11-3
D: -

CDR3: CASSSLRVGNTEAFF
J: TRBJ1-1
V: TRBV28
D: -

CDR3: CASSRDRFYGYTF
J: TRBJ1-2
V: TRBV19
D: -

CDR3: CASSPNEKLFF
J: TRBJ1-4
V: TRBV7-9
D: -

CDR3: CASSLGWDFF
J: TRBJ1-1
V: TRBV21-1
D: -

CDR3: CASSQPRGQGGTEAFF
J: TRBJ1-1
V: TRBV3-1/TRBV3-2
D: TRBD1

CDR3: CAISAGALNTEAFF
J: TRBJ1-1
V: TRBV10-3
D: -

CDR3: CAKRDYLSDQYF
J: TRBJ2-5
V: TRBV24-1
D: TRBD2

CDR3: CASTPSPFRNGYTF
J: TRBJ1-2
V: TRBV19
D: -

CDR3: CASSLRAKTTQANYGYTF
J: TRBJ1-2
V: TRBV5-1
D: -

CDR3: CATSRSRGPSGNTIYF
J: TRBJ1-3
V: TRBV15
D: TRBD1

CDR3: CASGRRINQPQHF
J: TRBJ1-5
V: TRBV12-5
D: -

CDR3: CASSAREGSNTGELFF
J: TRBJ2-2
V: TRBV6-2/TRBV6-3
D: TRBD2

CDR3: CASSPTQGTAGELFF
J: TRBJ2-2
V: TRBV7-3
D: TRBD1

CDR3: CASSLVNTEAFF
J: TRBJ1-1
V: TRBV7-9
D: -

CDR3: CASRRTSGTGELFF
J: TRBJ2-2
V: TRBV6-5
D: TRBD2

CDR3: CASSFGTSHNEKLFF
J: TRBJ1-4
V: TRBV11-2
D: -

CDR3: CASKDGGHQPQHF
J: TRBJ1-5
V: TRBV19
D: -

CDR3: CASSFSGSVYEQYF
J: TRBJ2-7
V: TRBV7-9
D: TRBD2

CDR3: CASSLSGGAADTQYF
J: TRBJ2-3
V: TRBV5-1
D: TRBD2

CDR3: CASSLSVTAIYEQYF
J: TRBJ2-7
V: TRBV11-2
D: -

CDR3: CASSLRDEQYF
J: TRBJ2-7
V: TRBV3-1/TRBV3-2
D: -

CDR3: CASSFGLAEKNEQFF
J: TRBJ2-1
V: TRBV5-1
D: TRBD2

CDR3: CALTGQSVYGYTF
J: TRBJ1-2
V: TRBV30
D: -

CDR3: CASSELLARNEQFF
J: TRBJ2-1
V: TRBV25-1
D: TRBD2

CDR3: CATSRGQGATDTQYF
J: TRBJ2-3
V: TRBV15
D: TRBD1

CDR3: CASSYFGGDGYTF
J: TRBJ1-2
V: TRBV6-5
D: -

CDR3: CATSRDWGAATLHF
J: TRBJ1-6
V: TRBV15
D: -

CDR3: CAISESPAGVTDTQYF
J: TRBJ2-3
V: TRBV10-3
D: TRBD2

CDR3: CASSMGGGHNQPQHF
J: TRBJ1-5
V: TRBV19
D: TRBD1

CDR3: CAWNRIGQPQHF
J: TRBJ1-5
V: TRBV30
D: -

CDR3: CASSWAWGGRNEKLFF
J: TRBJ1-4
V: TRBV5-8
D: -

CDR3: CASRSPYQETQYF
J: TRBJ2-5
V: TRBV3-1/TRBV3-2
D: -